What follows describes a single T cell receptor beta chain. Its specificity is not known. The data were taken from a study of CD8 T cells in Susac syndrome. CD8+ and CD4+ T cells from blood underwent TCR beta sequencing. Controls comprised healthy donors matched for age and sex. Points from the study as a whole: It was acknowledged in the study that its TCR sequencing and HLA analysis involved a relatively small number of individuals.

The RNA, roughly 0.5 to 1 ug, was put through reverse transcription using random hexamers. The TCR beta CDR3 was amplified by immunoSEQ multiplex PCR across 54 Vbeta, 13 Jbeta. TCRdb reprocessed the immunoSEQ multiplex PCR reads via MiXCR and lists one record per CDR3 protein. The table lists approximately 190,000 distinct CDR3 sequences, 93% of them singletons, with 0.09% to 0.12% in the top ten. V lost 5 bases and J 6 bases, leaving 8 bases between the germline ends. Germline-derived CDR1 and CDR2 are SGHTA and FQGNSA. The length of the CDR3 is 12 residues. The source material was CD4+ T cells from PBMCs. V usage is TRBV7-2 and J usage is TRBJ2-1; a weak D match, TRBD1 (5 bases). This TCR was sampled from a human donor in good health. Here the CDR3 DNA reads TGTGCCAGCAGCGGCAGGGTCAATGAGCAGTTCTTC. Protein: CASSGRVNEQFF. The full variable domain, its missing parts supplied by reference TRBV7-2 and TRBJ2-1, is GAGVSQSPSNKVTEKGKDVELRCDPISGHTALYWYRQSLGQGLEFLIYFQGNSAPDKSGLPSDRFSAERTGGSVSTLTIQRTQQEDSAVYLCASSGRVNEQFFGPGTRLTVL.